This TCR beta chain was documented in a study of a mutant IDH1 vaccine in newly diagnosed glioma. Time point specified: week 23, last vaccination. Doses consisted of 300 ug of mutant IDH1 20-mer peptide each, paired with topical imiquimod. In the case of this clone: Its target is not known.

TCRdb keeps only in-frame clones here, not all; method: immunoSEQ multiplex PCR. The sample holds roughly 51,000 clones; about 81% are singletons and the top ten take approximately 8.1%. The material was PBMCs, obtained from a glioma patient whose treatment included an IDH1 peptide vaccine. The TCR was taken from a middle-aged woman with glioma. Some clones in this sample may be carry-over from other donors' samples.

In nucleotides, the CDR3 is TGCGCCAGCAGCCCAAAGACTGCGTCCGGGGAGCTGTTTTTT. This sequence encodes CASSPKTASGELFF. The V call is TRBV5-1, the J call TRBJ2-2; D is unresolved. Trimming removed 4 bases at V and 6 bases at J, with 13 bases between. CDR3 size: 14 residues. Germline CDR1 and CDR2: SGHRS and YFSETQ. The full variable domain, rest sourced from reference TRBV5-1 and TRBJ2-2, is KAGVTQTPRYLIKTRGQQVTLSCSPISGHRSVSWYQQTPGQGLQFLFEYFSETQRNKGNFPGRFSGRQFSNSRSEMNVSTLELGDSALYLCASSPKTASGELFFGEGSRLTVL.